This T cell receptor beta chain was recorded in a study of shared clonotypes between healthy human individuals. Across the whole study: Per donor, three plates held CD4 naive cells, three held CD4 memory, two held CD8 naive and one held CD8 memory.

Unmatched junction bases numbered 5, after V lost 1 base and J lost 2 bases. The CDR3 extends over 14 amino acids. The germline V gene has CDR1 GTSNPN and CDR2 SVGIG (reference sequence). CD4+ cell separation produced CD45RA+ naive and CD45RA-negative memory subsets. The run depth of the assay was deep. Evenly divided among several immunoSEQ plates was the genomic DNA of each subset. Assay: immunoSEQ multiplex PCR; the TCRdb copy retains only in-frame clones and omits some. The data contain about 1 million clones, roughly 80% of them singletons. The receptor was isolated from a man in his late teens or twenties in good health. This rearrangement joins TRBV30 to TRBJ2-7; 7 nucleotides agree with TRBD1. Sequencing input: memory CD4+ T cells sorted from blood. Subset described: CD45RA-negative fraction. CDR3 nucleotides: TGTGCCTGGAGTGGGGACAGCAAAGCCTACGAGCAGTACTTC. It encodes CAWSGDSKAYEQYF.